The T cell receptor (beta chain) described here comes from a study of early T cells in non-severe SARS-CoV-2 infection. Study as a whole: With bulk RNA from unsorted whole blood as input, sequencing yielded unpaired chains.

Individual cDNA molecules were tagged with unique molecular identifiers. TCRdb reprocessed the 5' RACE reads via MiXCR and lists one record per CDR3 protein. The table has approximately 26,000 distinct CDR3 sequences, roughly 5% seen once; the top ten hold roughly 2.5%. The table lists this clonotype with many counts. V trimming: 7 bases; J trimming: 5 bases; junction bases outside the gene matches: 4. The CDR3 sequence is 13 residues long. CDR1 is SEHNR, CDR2 FQNEAQ, per germline (reference sequence). Source material: whole blood. The V gene is TRBV7-9, the J gene TRBJ2-5; 10 nucleotides agree with TRBD2. The origin of this receptor is an adult who was a healthcare worker with PCR-confirmed SARS-CoV-2 infection or an uninfected control (not recorded which). In DNA form, the CDR3 reads TGTGCCAGCAAGGCTAGCGGGAGTGAGACCCAGTACTTC. Translating it yields CASKASGSETQYF. Looking up the rest from reference TRBV7-9 and TRBJ2-5 gives the full variable domain: DTGVSQNPRHKITKRGQNVTFRCDPISEHNRLYWYRQTLGQGPEFLTYFQNEAQLEKSRLLSDRFSAERPKGSFSTLEIQRTEQGDSAMYLCASKASGSETQYFGPGTRLLVL.